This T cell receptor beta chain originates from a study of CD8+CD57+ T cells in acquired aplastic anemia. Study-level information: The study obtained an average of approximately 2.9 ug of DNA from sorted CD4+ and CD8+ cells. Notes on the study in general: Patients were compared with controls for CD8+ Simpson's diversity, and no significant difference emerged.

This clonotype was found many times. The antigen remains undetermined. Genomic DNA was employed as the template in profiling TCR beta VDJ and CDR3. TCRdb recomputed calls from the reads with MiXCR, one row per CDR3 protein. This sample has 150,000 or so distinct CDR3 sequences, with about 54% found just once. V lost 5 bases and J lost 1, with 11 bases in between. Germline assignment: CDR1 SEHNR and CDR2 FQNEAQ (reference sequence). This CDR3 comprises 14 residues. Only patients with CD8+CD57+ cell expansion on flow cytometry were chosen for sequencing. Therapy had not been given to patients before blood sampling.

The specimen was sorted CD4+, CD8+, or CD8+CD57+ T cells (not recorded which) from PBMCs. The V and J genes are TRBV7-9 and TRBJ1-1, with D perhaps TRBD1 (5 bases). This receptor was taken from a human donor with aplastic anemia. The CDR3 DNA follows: TGTGCCAGCAGCGCCCGGGACCGGAACACTGAAGCTTTCTTT. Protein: CASSARDRNTEAFF.